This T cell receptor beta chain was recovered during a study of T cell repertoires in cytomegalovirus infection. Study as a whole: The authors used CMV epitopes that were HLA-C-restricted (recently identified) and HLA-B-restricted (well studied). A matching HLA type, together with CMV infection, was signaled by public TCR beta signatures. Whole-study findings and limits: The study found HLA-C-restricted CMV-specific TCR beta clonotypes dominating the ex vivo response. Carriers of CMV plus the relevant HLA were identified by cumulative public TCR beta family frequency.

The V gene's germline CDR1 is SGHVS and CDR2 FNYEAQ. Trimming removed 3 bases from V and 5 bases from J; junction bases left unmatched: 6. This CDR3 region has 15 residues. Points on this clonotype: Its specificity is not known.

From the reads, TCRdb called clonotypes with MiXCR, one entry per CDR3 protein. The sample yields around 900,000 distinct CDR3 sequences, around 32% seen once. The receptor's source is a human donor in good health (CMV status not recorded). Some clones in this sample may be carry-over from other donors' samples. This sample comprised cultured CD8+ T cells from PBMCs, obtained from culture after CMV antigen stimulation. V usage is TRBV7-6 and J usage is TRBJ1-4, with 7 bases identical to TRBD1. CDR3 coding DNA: TGTGCCAGCAGCTTGCTGGGACAGCTAAATGAAAAACTGTTTTTT. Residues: CASSLLGQLNEKLFF.